The clone carrying this TCR beta chain was detected once. This sample was included in a study of blood T cell repertoires in COVID-19. Whole-study context: From the United States, Italy and Spain came samples of acute and convalescent COVID-19. The analysed material was cDNA or gDNA that came from T cells, B-cell-depleted T cells, or PBMCs.

Clinical histories supplied by participants themselves formed the basis of cohort assignment. Libraries were prepared by immunoSEQ multiplex PCR; TCRdb keeps only in-frame clonotypes and omits some of them. The sample contains 230,000 or so clones, 70% to 90% of which appear only once. V was shortened by 7 bases and J by 0 bases, with 13 bases between the two germline ends. The CDR3 is 14 amino acids. Germline CDR1 and CDR2: MNHEY and SVGAGI. The sample consisted of PBMCs or T cells enriched from blood (not recorded which). The receptor comes from a woman in her forties or fifties who had been exposed to COVID-19. V and J are TRBV6-5 and TRBJ2-7; D gene uncertain. The CDR3 nucleotides are TGTGCCAGCACCTACAGTGCTTACTCCTACGAGCAGTACTTC. Amino acids: CASTYSAYSYEQYF.